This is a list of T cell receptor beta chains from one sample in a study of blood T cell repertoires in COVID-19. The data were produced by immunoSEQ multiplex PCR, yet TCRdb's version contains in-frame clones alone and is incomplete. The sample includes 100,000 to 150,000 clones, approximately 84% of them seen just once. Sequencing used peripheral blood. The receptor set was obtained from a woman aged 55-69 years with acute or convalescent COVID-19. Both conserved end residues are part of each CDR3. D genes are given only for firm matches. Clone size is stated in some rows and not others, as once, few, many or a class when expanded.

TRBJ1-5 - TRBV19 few CASSNLGGSNQPQHF TGTGCCAGTAGTAACTTAGGGGGAAGCAATCAGCCCCAGCATTTT
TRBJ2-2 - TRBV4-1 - CASSPTGGRDGELFF TGCGCCAGCAGCCCGACGGGGGGCCGAGACGGGGAGCTGTTTTTT
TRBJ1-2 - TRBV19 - CASSIAGGGPGYGYTF TGTGCCAGTAGCATTGCTGGGGGGGGCCCTGGCTATGGCTACACCTTC
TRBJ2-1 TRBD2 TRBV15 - CATSRERQRGNNEQFF TGTGCCACCAGCAGAGAGCGCCAGCGGGGTAACAATGAGCAGTTCTTC
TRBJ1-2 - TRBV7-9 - CASSLAHGVFGGYTF TGTGCCAGCAGCTTAGCCCACGGGGTATTTGGAGGCTACACCTTC
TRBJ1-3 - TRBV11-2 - CASSLGNTIYF TGTGCCAGCAGCCTTGGAAACACCATATATTTT
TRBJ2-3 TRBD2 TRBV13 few CASSYRLARTDTQYF TGTGCCAGCAGCTATAGACTAGCTCGAACAGATACGCAGTATTTT
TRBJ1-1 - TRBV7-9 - CASSLGGGRANTEAFF TGTGCCAGCAGCTTAGGTGGGGGGAGGGCGAACACTGAAGCTTTCTTT
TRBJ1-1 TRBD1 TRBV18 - CASSPPGQGARTEAFF TGTGCCAGCTCACCCCCGGGACAGGGGGCGAGGACTGAAGCTTTCTTT
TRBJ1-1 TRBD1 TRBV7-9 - CASVEGAGTEAFF TGTGCCAGCGTCGAGGGGGCCGGGACTGAAGCTTTCTTT
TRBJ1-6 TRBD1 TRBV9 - CASSVQDRGYNSPLHF TGTGCCAGCAGCGTTCAGGACAGGGGCTATAATTCACCCCTCCACTTT
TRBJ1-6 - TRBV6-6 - CASSYSGRNSPLHF TGTGCCAGCAGTTACTCGGGCAGGAATTCACCCCTCCACTTT
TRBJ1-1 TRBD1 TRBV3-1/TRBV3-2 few CASRAGTGGVTEAFF TGTGCCAGCAGGGCAGGGACAGGGGGCGTCACTGAAGCTTTCTTT
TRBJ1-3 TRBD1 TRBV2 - CASSESQGTGFGNTIYF TGTGCCAGCAGTGAATCCCAAGGGACAGGATTTGGAAACACCATATATTTT
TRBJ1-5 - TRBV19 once CASSFSGNQPQHF TGTGCCAGTAGTTTCTCAGGCAATCAGCCCCAGCATTTT
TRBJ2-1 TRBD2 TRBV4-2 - CASSQDLGGGAVYNEQFF TGTGCCAGCAGCCAAGATCTAGGCGGGGGGGCCGTCTACAATGAGCAGTTCTTC
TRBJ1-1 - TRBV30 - CAWSVWGAEAFF TGTGCCTGGAGTGTCTGGGGCGCTGAAGCTTTCTTT
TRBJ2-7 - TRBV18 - CASSLRGPYEQYF TGTGCCAGCTCACTCAGGGGTCCCTACGAGCAGTACTTC
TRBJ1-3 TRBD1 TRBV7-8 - CASSRDRGNTIYF TGTGCCAGCAGCCGGGACAGGGGTAACACCATATATTTT
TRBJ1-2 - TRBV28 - CASRDTQYGYTF TGTGCCAGTCGGGACACACAATATGGCTACACCTTC
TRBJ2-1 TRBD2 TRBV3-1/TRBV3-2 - CASSQGSVTSGGPTYNEQFF TGTGCCAGCAGCCAAGGATCCGTGACTAGCGGGGGGCCAACGTACAATGAGCAGTTCTTC
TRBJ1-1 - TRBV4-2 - CASSQPYRAGNTEAFF TGTGCCAGCAGCCAGCCGTACAGGGCTGGGAACACTGAAGCTTTCTTT
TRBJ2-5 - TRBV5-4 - CASSSPYGEETQYF TGTGCCAGCAGTTCCCCCTATGGGGAGGAGACCCAGTACTTC
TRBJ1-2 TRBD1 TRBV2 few CASLRGSGQPYGYTF TGTGCCAGCCTAAGGGGATCGGGACAGCCCTATGGCTACACCTTC
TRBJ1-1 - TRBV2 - CASSRDTHTEAFF TGTGCCAGCAGTCGGGACACTCACACTGAAGCTTTCTTT
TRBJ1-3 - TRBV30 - CAWNERGSNSGNTIYF TGTGCCTGGAACGAAAGAGGGTCTAACTCTGGAAACACCATATATTTT
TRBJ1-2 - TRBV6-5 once CASSAANYGYTF TGTGCCAGCTCGGCAGCGAACTATGGCTACACCTTC
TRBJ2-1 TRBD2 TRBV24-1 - CATRVSGSDNEQFF TGTGCCACCAGAGTTAGCGGGTCCGACAATGAGCAGTTCTTC
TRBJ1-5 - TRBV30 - CAWSFLGTGKPQHF TGTGCCTGGAGTTTTCTGGGCACCGGGAAGCCCCAGCATTTT
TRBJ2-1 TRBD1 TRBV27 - CASKLWGTGGYNEQFF TGTGCCAGCAAATTATGGGGGACAGGGGGCTACAATGAGCAGTTCTTC
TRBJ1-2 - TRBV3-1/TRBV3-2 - CASSPETGDYGYTF TGTGCCAGCAGCCCGGAAACAGGAGACTATGGCTACACCTTC
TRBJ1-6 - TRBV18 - CASSSRRDGSPLHF TGTGCCAGCTCATCGCGCAGGGATGGTTCACCCCTCCACTTT
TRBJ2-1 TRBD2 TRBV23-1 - CASSQSRGLAGAYNEQFF TGCGCCAGCAGTCAATCTAGGGGACTAGCGGGGGCCTACAATGAGCAGTTCTTC
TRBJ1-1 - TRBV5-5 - CASSLNIPSGAFF TGTGCCAGCAGCTTGAATATTCCGAGTGGAGCTTTCTTT
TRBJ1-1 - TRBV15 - CATSIEQNTEAFF TGTGCCACCAGCATTGAGCAGAACACTGAAGCTTTCTTT
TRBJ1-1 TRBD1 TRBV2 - CASRYTGAGAEAFF TGTGCCAGCAGATATACAGGGGCGGGCGCTGAAGCTTTCTTT
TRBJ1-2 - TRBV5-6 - CASSLLGAGGYTF TGTGCCAGCAGCTTGTTGGGGGCTGGAGGCTACACCTTC
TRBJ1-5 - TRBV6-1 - CASSEQRSQPQHF TGTGCCAGCAGTGAACAGAGGTCCCAGCCCCAGCATTTT
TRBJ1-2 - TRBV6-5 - CASRDLDYGYTF TGTGCCAGCCGGGACTTGGACTATGGCTACACCTTC
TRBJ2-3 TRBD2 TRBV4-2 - CASSQGLGTSGARTDTQYF TGTGCCAGCAGCCAAGGTCTAGGGACTAGCGGGGCGCGCACAGATACGCAGTATTTT
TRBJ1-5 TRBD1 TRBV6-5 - CASSFGTEWPQHF TGTGCCAGCAGTTTTGGGACAGAGTGGCCCCAGCATTTT
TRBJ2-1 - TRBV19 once CASSIEGSRVGNEQFF TGTGCCAGTAGTATAGAAGGCAGCAGGGTAGGTAATGAGCAGTTCTTC
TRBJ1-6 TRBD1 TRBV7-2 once CASSQGTGGNSPLHF TGTGCCAGCAGCCAGGGGACAGGGGGAAATTCACCCCTCCACTTT
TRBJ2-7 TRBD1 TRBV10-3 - CAIRSSGQGARYEQYF TGTGCCATCAGATCCTCCGGACAGGGGGCAAGATACGAGCAGTACTTC
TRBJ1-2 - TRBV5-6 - CASTSTVTYGYTF TGTGCCAGCACCTCGACAGTTACCTATGGCTACACCTTC
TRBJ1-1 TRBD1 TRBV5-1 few CASSLEGQGNAEAFF TGCGCCAGCAGCTTGGAGGGACAGGGTAACGCTGAAGCTTTCTTT
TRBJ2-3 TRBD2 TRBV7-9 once CASSYRLAGRTTFLDTQYF TGTGCCAGCAGCTACCGCCTAGCGGGAAGGACCACATTCTTAGATACGCAGTATTTT
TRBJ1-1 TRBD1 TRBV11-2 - CASSLVRTGDEAFF TGTGCCAGCAGCTTAGTAAGGACAGGAGATGAAGCTTTCTTT
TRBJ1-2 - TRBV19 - CASSILSAAGYTF TGTGCCAGTAGTATTTTGTCCGCGGCGGGCTACACCTTC
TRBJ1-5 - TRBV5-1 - CASSLTGLDQPQHF TGCGCCAGCAGCTTGACAGGTTTGGATCAGCCCCAGCATTTT
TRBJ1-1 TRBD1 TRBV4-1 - CASSHPGTGLNTEAFF TGCGCCAGCAGCCATCCCGGGACAGGGTTGAACACTGAAGCTTTCTTT
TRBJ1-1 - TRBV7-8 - CASSLAARPNTEAFF TGTGCCAGCAGCTTGGCGGCTAGGCCGAACACTGAAGCTTTCTTT